This T cell receptor beta chain is drawn from a study of cytomegalovirus exposure and HLA in healthy donors. About the research overall: Early release data held tens of millions of unique TCRs from HLA-typed donors.

Study-wide findings and caveats: As a later analysis showed, several of the most significant clusters appeared to be linked to common viral pathogens.

PCR used 60 Vbeta primers and 13 Jbeta primers. The data were produced by immunoSEQ multiplex PCR, yet TCRdb's version contains in-frame clones alone and is incomplete. The sample carries fewer than 250,000 clones, 65% to 80% recorded once. A word on this clone: Its antigen is unknown.

The CDR3 runs to 14 residues. V was pared by 5 bases and J by 9 bases, with 9 bases of the junction left unmatched. The V gene's germline CDR1 is LNHDA and CDR2 SQIVND (reference sequence). This cohort consisted of healthy bone marrow donors. The J gene is TRBJ2-2, the V gene TRBV19; 7 nucleotides agree with TRBD2. Sequencing input: PBMCs. The clonotype was recovered from a girl aged 2 to 9 in good health and CMV-seronegative. The CDR3 here is CASSRGLGDRELFF. The CDR3 coding sequence is TGTGCCAGTAGTCGCGGACTAGGAGACCGGGAGCTGTTTTTT.